Listed below are T cell receptor beta chains from one sample, sequenced in a study of regulatory T cells in long-lasting Graves disease. TCRdb fed the multiplex PCR reads into MiXCR, producing one record per CDR3 protein. This repertoire shows some 460,000 distinct CDR3 sequences, around 16% found once; its top ten account for 10% to 15%. These data are also associated with another study on T cells in Graves' hyperthyroidism and ophthalmopathy.

The material was peripheral blood mononuclear cells (PBMCs), obtained at new diagnosis, from a patient treated with antithyroid drugs. These receptor sequences come from a middle-aged man with Graves disease. Both conserved end residues are part of each CDR3. D genes are given only for firm matches. Expanded clones get a size class; other rows say once, few or many, or leave the size out.

>few|TRBV3-1|TRBJ1-4|-
TGTGCCAGCAGCCAAGTTGAGGGGATCTCTAATGAAAAACTGTTTTTT
CASSQVEGISNEKLFF
>many|TRBV11-2|TRBJ2-2|-
TGTGCCACGGGCGTCCTCACCGGGGAGCTGTTTTTT
CATGVLTGELFF
>-|TRBV19|TRBJ2-1|TRBD2
TGTGCCAGTAGTATAGATCTCGGGGCTAGCGGGTACAATGAGCAGTTCTTC
CASSIDLGASGYNEQFF
>-|TRBV5-1|TRBJ2-1|TRBD2
TGCGCCAGCAACGGACTAGCGGGAGTGTGGTCGCAGAATGAGCAGTTCTTC
CASNGLAGVWSQNEQFF
>-|TRBV20-1|TRBJ1-3|-
TGCAGTGGGCTAGACGGAATTCGAAACACCATATATTTT
CSGLDGIRNTIYF
>many|TRBV10-3|TRBJ2-7|TRBD2
TGTGCCACCGGGACTAGCGGGAGTTACGAGCAGTACTTC
CATGTSGSYEQYF
>many|TRBV12-3/TRBV12-4|TRBJ1-6|-
TGTGCCAGCAGTTCTTGGCGGAGTAATTCACCCCTCCACTTT
CASSSWRSNSPLHF
>few|TRBV28|TRBJ2-1|-
TGTGCCGCCCAGGGCGGCAATGAGCAGTTCTTC
CAAQGGNEQFF
>many|TRBV7-9|TRBJ2-1|TRBD2
TGTGCCAGCAACCGGACTAGATTTGGTGAGCAGTTCTTC
CASNRTRFGEQFF
>many|TRBV5-1|TRBJ2-7|-
TGCGCCAGCAGCCCCGCCGGGACCGTCGGAGAGCAGTACTTC
CASSPAGTVGEQYF
>many|TRBV20-1|TRBJ1-1|-
TGCAGTGCAGTAGTCTTCACGGCAAGAGGTGAAGCTTTCTTT
CSAVVFTARGEAFF
>many|TRBV5-1|TRBJ1-1|-
TGCGCCAGCAGCTGGGGGGAGAACACTGAAGCTTTCTTT
CASSWGENTEAFF
>few|TRBV4-1|TRBJ2-5|-
TGCGCCAGCAGCCAAGCCGGGACCCCAAGGACCCAGTACTTC
CASSQAGTPRTQYF
>few|TRBV6-1|TRBJ2-1|TRBD2
TGTGCCAGCATGACTAGCGGGAACCATGAGCAGTTCTTC
CASMTSGNHEQFF
>few|TRBV28|TRBJ2-7|-
TGTGCCAGCAGTTTAACCGGAGAGGGGAACGAGCAGTACTTC
CASSLTGEGNEQYF
>-|TRBV27|TRBJ2-2|TRBD2
TGTGCCAGCAGTAGAGGGACTAGCTCTGGTTCCGGGGAGCTGTTTTTT
CASSRGTSSGSGELFF
>many|TRBV28|TRBJ1-1|TRBD1
TGTGCCAGCAGGTCCGGGACAGGGCCCACTGAAGCTTTCTTT
CASRSGTGPTEAFF
>few|TRBV5-1|TRBJ2-7|TRBD1
TGCGCCAGCAGCTTGACAGGGGCAGTTGGAACCTACGAGCAGTACTTC
CASSLTGAVGTYEQYF
>-|TRBV24-1|TRBJ2-1|-
TGTGCCACCAGTGCTCCTATGCGTGAGCAGTTCTTC
CATSAPMREQFF
>many|TRBV20-1|TRBJ2-5|TRBD2
TGCAGTGCCGCTCCTCTAGCGGGAGTAAGGGAGACCCAGTACTTC
CSAAPLAGVRETQYF
>many|TRBV5-5|TRBJ2-5|-
TGTGCCAGCAGCTGGCTGCCTGAAGAGACCCAGTACTTC
CASSWLPEETQYF
>many|TRBV3-1|TRBJ2-1|TRBD2
TGTGCCAGCAGCCAAGTCCAGCGGGAGAAGAGGGAGCAGTTCTTC
CASSQVQREKREQFF
>-|TRBV19|TRBJ2-1|-
TGTGCCAGTAGTATAGGGCTAGCGCTGAACAATGAGCAGTTCTTC
CASSIGLALNNEQFF
>many|TRBV28|TRBJ1-4|TRBD1
TGTGCCAGCAGTTCGACCACTGGTGACAGGGGACGGCTTAATGAAAGACTGTTTTTT
CASSSTTGDRGRLNERLFF
>many|TRBV7-8|TRBJ1-1|TRBD1
TGTGCCAGCAGCGCGAGCGGGACAGGGGGCACTGAAGCTTTCTTT
CASSASGTGGTEAFF
>-|TRBV11-3|TRBJ1-3|TRBD1
TGTGCCAGCAGCGCTACAGGGGGTGGAAACACCATATATTTT
CASSATGGGNTIYF
>-|TRBV2|TRBJ2-7|-
TGTGCCAGCAGTACGGATCTCTACGAGCAGTACTTC
CASSTDLYEQYF
>many|TRBV6-2/TRBV6-3|TRBJ2-4|TRBD1
TGTGCCAGCAGTTTTGGCAGGGGGTTAGCCAAAAACATTCAGTACTTC
CASSFGRGLAKNIQYF
>-|TRBV6-2/TRBV6-3|TRBJ2-4|-
TGTGCCAGCAGGTCCGGGACTGCCGTTAATGGCATTCAGTACTTC
CASRSGTAVNGIQYF